The 27 T cell receptor beta chains presented below share a single source sample, sequenced in a study of blood T cell repertoires in COVID-19 (dated by TCRdb to about 2020). The library was made by the immunoSEQ multiplex PCR assay. The source is immuneACCESS, and TCRdb retained only in-frame sequences with V and J called. Part of the clones is not carried over; for the studies checked, unresolved V genes explain less than half of this, and the remainder is unexplained. This sample has around 400,000 clones in its table, and 80% to 85% of those were observed once. The ten largest clones capture approximately 5% of the sample. Sample: PBMCs or T cells enriched from blood (not recorded which). These receptors all come from a woman aged 50 to 60 who had recovered from COVID-19.

The rearrangement uses TRBV6-2 or TRBV6-3 and TRBJ1-5; D perhaps matches TRBD1 (5 bases). This CDR3 contains 13 residues. Trimming shortened V by 4 bases and J by 6 bases, and 10 bases separated the two germline ends. The germline V gene encodes CDR1 MNHEY and CDR2 SVGEGT. In nucleotides, the CDR3 is TGTGCCAGCAGTTGGGGCGCGCGTCAGCCCCAGCATTTT. Residues: CASSWGARQPQHF.

The CDR3 is CASSQPSSGGDYEQYF. In DNA form, the CDR3 reads TGTGCCAGCAGCCAACCTTCTAGCGGGGGGGACTACGAGCAGTACTTC. The J gene is TRBJ2-7, the V gene TRBV4-2; 12 nucleotides align to TRBD2. Germline values: CDR1 LGHNA, CDR2 YNFKEQ. Trimming at V came to 2 bases and at J to 3 bases, leaving 5 bases not matched to a gene. CDR3 size: 16 residues.

This clone was counted once. The genes are TRBV30 and TRBJ2-5; 7 bases line up with TRBD1. Germline V CDR1 and CDR2: GTSNPN, SVGIG (reference sequence). The CDR3 runs to 16 residues. J lost 4 bases, V lost 2 bases, and 13 bases had no gene match. The CDR3 region is CAWSIHTGVRGETQYF. For the CDR3, the DNA is TGTGCCTGGAGTATTCACACAGGGGTACGGGGAGAGACCCAGTACTTC. Variable domain in full (rest from reference TRBV30 and TRBJ2-5): SQTIHQWPATLVQPVGSPLSLECTVEGTSNPNLYWYRQAAGRGLQLLFYSVGIGQISSEVPQNLSASRPQDRQFILSSKKLLLSDSGFYLCAWSIHTGVRGETQYFGPGTRLLVL.

This clone was counted a single time. The chain combines TRBV7-2 with TRBJ2-1, with 8 bases aligning to TRBD2. After removal of 2 bases from V and 2 bases from J, the junction contained 2 bases not matched to a gene. This CDR3 is 15 amino acids long. Germline V gene data show CDR1 as SGHTA and CDR2 as FQGNSA. CDR3 nucleotide sequence: TGTGCCAGCAGCTTATCGGGGGGGCCCTACAATGAGCAGTTCTTC. The encoded protein is CASSLSGGPYNEQFF.

The chain couples TRBV14 to TRBJ2-3; 10 bases match TRBD2. CDR3 size: 14 residues. After removal of 10 bases from V and 2 bases from J, the junction contained 6 bases not matched to a gene. CDR1 and CDR2 from the germline V gene are SGHDN and FVKESK. The CDR3 spells CANKSGGDTDTQYF. The CDR3, as DNA: TGTGCCAACAAAAGCGGGGGGGACACAGATACGCAGTATTTT.

The J gene is TRBJ2-1, the V gene TRBV10-3; 7 positions match TRBD2. Germline V CDR1 and CDR2: ENHRY, SYGVKD. This CDR3 contains 15 residues. J lost 8 bases, V lost 4 bases, and 11 bases had no gene match. CDR3 nucleotides: TGTGCCATCAGTGTGCTAGGCGGGAGTTTCGATGAGCAGTTCTTC. Translation gives CAISVLGGSFDEQFF.

The chain recombines TRBV30 with TRBJ1-3, with a possible D match to TRBD1 (5 bases). Germline V gene lookup returns CDR1 GTSNPN and CDR2 SVGIG (reference sequence). The CDR3 runs to 14 residues. Trimming took 2 bases from V and 3 from J, leaving 11 bases between them. CDR3 nucleotides: TGTGCCTGGAGTCCCGGGACTGTTGGAAACACCATATATTTT. Translating gives CAWSPGTVGNTIYF.

The chain couples TRBV6-2 or TRBV6-3 to TRBJ2-1, with TRBD2 identical over 11 bases. The CDR3 loop spans 17 amino acids. V lost 4 bases and J lost 2; bases outside the gene matches: 7. Looked up from germline, CDR1 is MNHEY and CDR2 is SVGEGT. The CDR3 DNA follows: TGTGCCAGCAGTTCTACCCTTAGCGGGGGGGCCTACAATGAGCAGTTCTTC. It specifies CASSSTLSGGAYNEQFF.

V is TRBV4-1 and J is TRBJ1-5, with D perhaps TRBD1 (5 bases). Trimming pared 6 bases from V and 3 bases from J, leaving 15 bases between. CDR1 is MGHRA, CDR2 YSYEKL, per germline. The CDR3 is 15 residues long. The CDR3 reads CASRKTEPSNQPQHF. The CDR3 region has the DNA TGCGCCAGCAGAAAGACAGAGCCTTCCAATCAGCCCCAGCATTTT.

This chain uses TRBV4-2 with TRBJ1-2; the match to TRBD1 covers 7 bases. Trimming at V came to 0 bases and at J to 4 bases, leaving 8 bases not matched to a gene. The CDR3 consists of 16 residues. Per germline, CDR1 LGHNA and CDR2 YNFKEQ. CDR3 amino acids: CASSQEGTAEGYGYTF. DNA of the CDR3: TGTGCCAGCAGCCAAGAGGGGACAGCGGAGGGCTATGGCTACACCTTC.

This chain connects TRBV7-9 to TRBJ2-1, with a weak D call TRBD2 (5 bases). Trimming removed 2 bases at V and 10 bases at J, with 9 bases between. The CDR3 extends over 12 amino acids. CDR1 is SEHNR and CDR2 is FQNEAQ in the germline V gene (reference sequence). The CDR3 coding sequence is TGTGCCAGCAGCTTAAACCGGGGAGAGCAGTTCTTC. This encodes CASSLNRGEQFF.

J is TRBJ2-3 and V is TRBV5-1, with 9 bases matching TRBD1. CDR1 and CDR2 (germline): SGHRS, YFSETQ. Unmatched junction bases numbered 7, after V lost 5 bases and J lost 3 bases. The CDR3 has 15 residues. CDR3 nucleotide sequence: TGCGCCAGCAGTCGACAGGGGGATAGGACAGATACGCAGTATTTT. It encodes CASSRQGDRTDTQYF.

This chain uses TRBV5-4 with TRBJ1-1, with 7 bases matching TRBD1. Trimming at V came to 4 bases and at J to 1 base, leaving 7 bases not matched to a gene. The length of the CDR3 is 15 residues. CDR1 and CDR2 (germline): SGHNT, YYREEE (reference sequence). The CDR3 sequence: CASSVGTAWNTEAFF. The CDR3, as DNA: TGTGCCAGCAGCGTCGGGACAGCTTGGAACACTGAAGCTTTCTTT.

The chain links TRBV7-2 to TRBJ1-1; D perhaps matches TRBD1 (5 bases). Between the trimmed V and J ends, which lost 4 bases and 4 bases, there was a span of 13 bases. CDR3 length equals 14 residues. The germline V gene has CDR1 SGHTA and CDR2 FQGNSA. The CDR3 loop reads CASSSGVVITEAFF. The CDR3 DNA is TGTGCCAGCAGCTCGGGGGTGGTGATCACTGAAGCTTTCTTT.

The CDR3 spells CASSPPEDTEAFF. The CDR3 region has the DNA TGTGCCAGCTCACCCCCAGAAGACACTGAAGCTTTCTTT. The gene calls are TRBV18 and TRBJ1-1; D call uncertain. The CDR3 runs 13 residues. The V end lost 3 bases, the J end lost 3 bases, and 8 bases lay between the germline ends. Germline V gene sequence: CDR1 KGHSH, CDR2 LQKENI.

This clone came up once. CDR3 in amino acids: CASSLGLAGGGETQYF. CDR3 DNA: TGCGCCAGCAGCTTGGGACTAGCGGGAGGAGGAGAGACCCAGTACTTC. The chain carries TRBV5-1 and TRBJ2-5; 13 nucleotides line up with TRBD2. The CDR3 runs to 16 residues. The V and J ends lost 0 bases and 4 bases, in that order; junction bases with no gene match: 3. CDR1 SGHRS and CDR2 YFSETQ come from the germline V gene.

This chain joins TRBV9 and TRBJ2-2, with D perhaps matching TRBD2 (5 bases). The CDR3 runs to 15 residues. Germline V gives CDR1 SGDLS, CDR2 YYNGEE. Trimming took off 3 bases at V and 1 base at J, with 10 bases between the two ends. The CDR3 sequence: CASSALGENTGELFF. The CDR3 coding sequence is TGTGCCAGCAGCGCCCTCGGGGAGAACACCGGGGAGCTGTTTTTT.

The chain recombines TRBV20-1 with TRBJ1-2; D unclear. This CDR3 has 15 amino acids. Germline V gene data show CDR1 as DFQATT and CDR2 as SNEGSKA (reference sequence). Between the trimmed V and J ends, which lost 3 bases and 0 bases, there was a span of 14 bases. The CDR3 DNA follows: TGCAGTGCTAGTAATCCCACAGCCGCTAACTATGGCTACACCTTC. The encoded protein is CSASNPTAANYGYTF.

V gene TRBV6-5 combines with J gene TRBJ1-5, with D perhaps TRBD1 (6 bases). The CDR3 is 16 residues long. CDR1 and CDR2 (germline): MNHEY, SVGAGI. V was trimmed by 2 bases and J by 11 bases, leaving 22 bases between them. The chain's CDR3 is CASSYRTGQPHAAQHF. The DNA of the CDR3 is TGTGCCAGCAGTTACCGAACGGGACAACCCCATGCGGCCCAGCATTTT.

This chain joins TRBV4-3 and TRBJ1-1; 8 nucleotides align to TRBD1. V was clipped by 4 bases and J by 8 bases; unmatched bases: 3. This CDR3 contains 12 residues. The germline gives CDR1 LGHNA, CDR2 YSLEER. The CDR3 DNA reads as TGCGCCAGCAGCCGAGACAGGGGCGAAGCTTTCTTT. The encoded protein is CASSRDRGEAFF.

The genes are TRBV9 and TRBJ1-5; D unresolved. CDR1 SGDLS and CDR2 YYNGEE come from the germline V gene. V dropped 1 base and J dropped 4 bases, with 12 bases sitting between them. This CDR3 comprises 15 residues. The CDR3 coding sequence is TGTGCCAGCAGCGTATCGGGCAGGAGGAATCAGCCCCAGCATTTT. This gives the protein CASSVSGRRNQPQHF.

This sequence joins TRBV18 and TRBJ1-1; D not resolved. Trimming stripped 6 bases from V and 3 bases from J, with 14 bases between. Per the germline V gene, CDR1 is KGHSH and CDR2 is LQKENI. CDR3 size: 14 residues. The CDR3 region has the DNA TGTGCCAGCTCCCTATTCCGCGGAGACACTGAAGCTTTCTTT. Translated, it gives CASSLFRGDTEAFF.

The chain joins TRBV12-3 or TRBV12-4 to TRBJ1-1; 8 bases line up with TRBD1. The CDR3 length is 12 residues. V was pared by 6 bases and J by 10 bases, with 7 bases of the junction left unmatched. DNA of the CDR3: TGTGCCAGCAGCTCCAGGACAGGGCCAGCTTTCTTT. Protein sequence: CASSSRTGPAFF.

V usage is TRBV6-2 or TRBV6-3 and J usage is TRBJ2-7, with 8 nucleotides matching TRBD1. V dropped 5 bases and J dropped 3; count of bases not matched to a gene: 9. Germline V gene data show CDR1 as MNHEY and CDR2 as SVGEGT. This CDR3 has 15 amino acids. DNA of the CDR3: TGTGCCAGCAGTGACAGGGGCCGCCGTGACTACGAGCAGTACTTC. This translates into CASSDRGRRDYEQYF.

This CDR3 is CASTTGQGARNTEAFF. The CDR3, as DNA: TGTGCCAGCACCACCGGACAGGGAGCTAGAAACACTGAAGCTTTCTTT. The chain recombines TRBV2 with TRBJ1-1; 8 positions agree with TRBD1. This CDR3 comprises 16 residues. Per germline, CDR1 SNHLY and CDR2 FYNNEI. J gave up 2 bases and V 7 bases, and 12 bases lay outside the gene matches.

The chain employs TRBV5-5 and TRBJ2-2, with D perhaps matching TRBD1 (5 bases). With 4 bases removed from V and 1 base from J, the gap between germline ends came to 14 bases. This CDR3 spans 16 amino acids. Germline CDR1 reads SGHKS; CDR2 reads YYEKEE (reference sequence). The CDR3 DNA reads TGTGCCAGCAGCCCCAGCCAGGGATGGAACACCGGGGAGCTGTTTTTT. Its protein is CASSPSQGWNTGELFF.

V gene TRBV5-1 combines with J gene TRBJ1-4; 10 bases agree with TRBD1. V trimming: 6 bases; J trimming: 4 bases; junction bases outside the gene matches: 9. Germline-derived CDR1 and CDR2 are SGHRS and YFSETQ. This CDR3 region has 16 residues. The chain's CDR3 is CASTETGGTRNEKLFF. The CDR3 DNA reads as TGCGCCAGCACCGAGACAGGGGGCACTCGTAATGAAAAACTGTTTTTT.